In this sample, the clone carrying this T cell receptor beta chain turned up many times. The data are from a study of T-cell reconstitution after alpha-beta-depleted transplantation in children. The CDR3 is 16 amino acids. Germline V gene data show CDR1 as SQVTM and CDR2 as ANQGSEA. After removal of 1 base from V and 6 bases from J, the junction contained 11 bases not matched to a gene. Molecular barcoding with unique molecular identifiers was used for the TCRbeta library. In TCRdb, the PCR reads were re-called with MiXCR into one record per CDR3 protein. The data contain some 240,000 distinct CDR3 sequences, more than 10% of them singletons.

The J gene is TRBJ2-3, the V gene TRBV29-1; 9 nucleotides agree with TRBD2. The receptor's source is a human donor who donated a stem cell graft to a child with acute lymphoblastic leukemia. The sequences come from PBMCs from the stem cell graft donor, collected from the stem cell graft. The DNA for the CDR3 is TGCAGCGTTGAAGTCGTCCTAGCGGGACCGATCGATACGCAGTATTTT. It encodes CSVEVVLAGPIDTQYF.